The 21 T cell receptor beta chains below all came from one sample that was sequenced in a study of regulatory T cells in long-lasting Graves disease. Time point indicated: newly diagnosed GD, antithyroid drugs for less than 3 months. The TCR library was made from RNA extracted from PBMCs. CDR3 regions were amplified by Arm-PCR using iRepertoire HTBI primers to build TCR beta libraries. TCRdb reprocessed the multiplex PCR reads with MiXCR, giving one entry per CDR3 protein. The sample holds 400,000 to 500,000 distinct CDR3 sequences, 14% to 15% seen once. These same records also appear under a second study, on T cells in Graves' hyperthyroidism and ophthalmopathy.

The sample here was peripheral blood mononuclear cells (PBMCs), taken at new diagnosis, from a patient treated with antithyroid drugs. The receptors shown here come from a woman aged 25 to 39 with Graves disease.

This clonotype was seen ten or more times. The J gene is TRBJ2-7, the V gene TRBV10-2; 8 positions agree with TRBD1. V trimming: 2 bases; J trimming: 6 bases; junction bases outside the gene matches: 3. Germline CDR1 and CDR2: WSHSY and SAAADI. The length of the CDR3 is 13 residues. CDR3 protein: CASSEVTGAEQYF. In DNA, the CDR3 is TGCGCCAGCAGTGAGGTGACAGGGGCCGAGCAGTACTTC.

This clonotype was picked up many times. This rearrangement joins TRBV5-1 to TRBJ2-3, with D possibly matching TRBD1 (5 bases). The V end was cut by 1 base, the J end by 6 bases, with 12 bases between. Germline loops: CDR1 SGHRS, CDR2 YFSETQ. This CDR3 is 14 amino acids long. CDR3 DNA: TGCGCCAGCAGCTTGACCCTGGCAGGGGATACGCAGTATTTT. Protein: CASSLTLAGDTQYF.

This clonotype was found a few times. The CDR3 is CASSSHMSGGAGGRNEQFF. The CDR3 region has the DNA TGTGCCAGCAGCTCCCATATGAGTGGGGGAGCGGGAGGGCGGAATGAGCAGTTCTTC. The gene calls are TRBV7-3 and TRBJ2-1, with TRBD2 matching 10 bases. CDR3 length: 19 residues. Unmatched junction bases numbered 19, after V lost 4 bases and J lost 7 bases. From germline, CDR1 is SGHTA and CDR2 FQGTGA.

This clonotype has just a few counts. V and J are TRBV24-1 and TRBJ2-1; 13 bases fit TRBD2. Germline values: CDR1 KGHDR, CDR2 SFDVKD. This CDR3 spans 16 amino acids. V trimming: 1 base; J trimming: 7 bases; junction bases outside the gene matches: 3. The CDR3 DNA sequence: TGTGCCACCAGTGATTTATTACTAGCGGGAGGGAATGAGCAGTTCTTC. Amino acid sequence: CATSDLLLAGGNEQFF.

This clonotype was seen repeatedly, ten times or more. V and J are TRBV28 and TRBJ2-1; D might be TRBD2 (5 bases). The germline gives CDR1 MDHEN, CDR2 SYDVKM. The CDR3 spans 13 residues. Deletions cut 8 bases from V and 3 bases from J, with 11 bases between. In DNA form, the CDR3 reads TGTGCCAGCGTGACGGGATTCTACAATGAGCAGTTCTTC. As protein: CASVTGFYNEQFF.

The V and J genes are TRBV20-1 and TRBJ2-2; 8 bases are shared with TRBD2. V lost 0 bases, J lost 4 bases, and 13 bases stayed unmatched. The CDR3 has 18 residues. From germline, CDR1 is DFQATT and CDR2 SNEGSKA (reference sequence). CDR3 coding DNA: TGCAGTGCTAGAGATTTCTCTAGCGGGTCCCCGAGCACCGGGGAGCTGTTTTTT. As protein: CSARDFSSGSPSTGELFF.

This clonotype showed up many times. V is TRBV28 and J is TRBJ2-7, with a possible D match to TRBD1 (6 bases). V was cut by 5 bases and J by 3 bases, with 17 bases left in between. The CDR3 totals 15 residues. Germline assignment: CDR1 MDHEN and CDR2 SYDVKM. CDR3 in DNA: TGTGCCAGCAGTCCGGAACAGGGAATTAACTACGAGCAGTACTTC. Residues: CASSPEQGINYEQYF.

This clonotype was seen ten or more times. The chain has TRBV3-1 and TRBJ1-4; no clear D gene. Trimming pared 4 bases from V and 6 bases from J, leaving 15 bases between. The germline V gene encodes CDR1 LGHDT and CDR2 YNNKEL (reference sequence). The CDR3 extends over 15 amino acids. The CDR3 DNA reads TGTGCCAGCAGCCGACCCAGCAACCGGGATGAAAAACTGTTTTTT. Protein: CASSRPSNRDEKLFF.

CDR3 amino acids: CASSSGSITYNEQFF. The CDR3 nucleotides read TGTGCCAGCAGCTCGGGATCCATTACCTACAATGAGCAGTTCTTC. The chain has TRBV5-4 and TRBJ2-1, with D maybe TRBD2 (5 bases). The CDR3 has 15 residues. The V and J ends lost 3 bases and 2 bases respectively, with 12 bases between them. The germline gives CDR1 SGHNT, CDR2 YYREEE (reference sequence).

This clonotype was counted ten times or more. The genes are TRBV7-8 and TRBJ2-5; TRBD1 matches at 7 bases. Germline V CDR1 and CDR2: SGHVS, FQNEAQ. The CDR3 runs to 17 residues. V was pared by 4 bases and J by 4 bases, with 15 bases of the junction left unmatched. The CDR3 reads CASSWGRGILGSETQYF. The CDR3 nucleotides are TGTGCCAGCAGCTGGGGCAGGGGGATTCTCGGCTCAGAGACCCAGTACTTC.

At least ten counts were recorded for this clonotype. This rearrangement joins TRBV28 to TRBJ1-1; D not certain. Germline V gene data show CDR1 as MDHEN and CDR2 as SYDVKM. The CDR3 contains 13 residues. The V end lost 2 bases, the J end lost 5 bases, and 9 bases lay between the germline ends. The CDR3 DNA follows: TGTGCCAGCAGTTTAGGATATGAAACTGAAGCTTTCTTT. Protein product: CASSLGYETEAFF.

This clonotype showed up just once. The rearrangement links TRBV28 to TRBJ1-4; 7 bases are shared with TRBD1. The CDR3 has 15 amino acids. Trimming removed 5 bases from V and 8 bases from J; junction bases left unmatched: 11. Germline V gene sequence: CDR1 MDHEN, CDR2 SYDVKM. CDR3 in DNA: TGTGCCAGCAGTACATCCCGGGACAGTCGGGAAAAACTGTTTTTT. This encodes CASSTSRDSREKLFF.

The chain has TRBV15 and TRBJ1-5; D uncertain. Per germline, CDR1 LNHNV and CDR2 YYDKDF (reference sequence). The CDR3 length is 15 residues. Deletions cut 2 bases from V and 3 bases from J, with 11 bases between. The DNA of the CDR3 is TGTGCCACCAGCAGAAACCGGGCCTCCAATCAGCCCCAGCATTTT. Translation: CATSRNRASNQPQHF.

At least ten counts were recorded for this clonotype. CDR3 sequence: CAWARDSKQLVYF. Written as DNA, the CDR3 is TGTGCCTGGGCCCGGGACAGCAAACAACTGGTATACTTC. The V gene is TRBV30, the J gene TRBJ2-7; TRBD1 matches at 7 bases. CDR1 and CDR2 (germline): GTSNPN, SVGIG (reference sequence). V lost 5 bases to trimming and J lost 13 bases; unmatched junction nucleotides: 17. The CDR3 is 13 amino acids.

This clonotype was counted ten times or more. V usage is TRBV24-1 and J usage is TRBJ2-1; TRBD2 matches at 7 bases. This CDR3 is 11 amino acids long. V trimming: 9 bases; J trimming: 12 bases; junction bases outside the gene matches: 7. Germline CDR1 is KGHDR and CDR2 is SFDVKD. In DNA, the CDR3 is TGTGCCACCGAAGCGGGAATACGGCAGTTCTTC. This translates into CATEAGIRQFF.

The table lists this clonotype with many counts. The chain couples TRBV30 to TRBJ2-7, with D uncertain. The germline gives CDR1 GTSNPN, CDR2 SVGIG (reference sequence). This CDR3 has 15 residues. Trimming pared 0 bases from V and 5 bases from J, leaving 17 bases between. The DNA of the CDR3 is TGTGCCTGGAGTGTGGGTACAGCCCTCGACGACGAGCAGTACTTC. Residues: CAWSVGTALDDEQYF.

This clonotype has only a few counts. This CDR3 reads CASKRDRSVPGYGYTF. Here the CDR3 DNA reads TGTGCCAGCAAGAGGGACAGGTCGGTCCCGGGCTATGGCTACACCTTC. J is TRBJ1-2 and V is TRBV6-2 or TRBV6-3; 8 bases match TRBD1. The V segment lost 7 bases and the J segment 4 bases; nucleotides outside the gene matches: 14. The CDR3 is made up of 16 amino acids. Germline V lookup: CDR1 MNHEY, CDR2 SVGEGT.

The chain is built from TRBV5-1 and TRBJ2-3, with 7 bases matching TRBD1. Matching the DNA end better, TRBJ2-5 makes the J call doubtful. In germline, CDR1 is SGHRS, CDR2 YFSETQ. This CDR3 has 18 amino acids. This CDR3 is CASSFLIPLEGAGKTQYF. DNA of the CDR3: TGCGCCAGCAGCTTCCTAATCCCCCTCGAGGGGGCAGGAAAGACCCAGTACTTC.

This clonotype has a handful of counts. The V gene is TRBV19, the J gene TRBJ2-7; TRBD2 aligns across 9 bases. The CDR3 totals 15 residues. The V segment lost 6 bases and the J segment 0 bases; nucleotides outside the gene matches: 6. CDR1 and CDR2 from the germline V gene are LNHDA and SQIVND (reference sequence). CDR3: CASRTASGNSYEQYF. DNA for the CDR3: TGTGCCAGTAGGACCGCTAGCGGGAACTCCTACGAGCAGTACTTC. Drawing the rest from reference TRBV19 and TRBJ2-7, the complete variable domain is DGGITQSPKYLFRKEGQNVTLSCEQNLNHDAMYWYRQDPGQGLRLIYYSQIVNDFQKGDIAEGYSVSREKKESFPLTVTSAQKNPTAFYLCASRTASGNSYEQYFGPGTRLTVT.

This clonotype was seen a handful of times. The rearrangement uses TRBV12-3 or TRBV12-4 and TRBJ1-2; D is unresolved. Trimming left V 8 bases short and J 4 bases short, with 17 bases between. The CDR3 loop spans 14 amino acids. CDR3 sequence: CASYAGETPYGYTF. The CDR3 region has the DNA TGTGCCAGCTACGCTGGGGAGACACCCTATGGCTACACCTTC.

This clonotype was found a few times. The V call is TRBV6-9, the J call TRBJ2-7; 11 bases fit TRBD2. V was pared by 3 bases and J by 3 bases, with 4 bases of the junction left unmatched. This CDR3 is 15 amino acids long. CDR1 is MNHGY and CDR2 is SVAAGI in the germline V gene. CDR3 loop: CASSYGLAGDYEQYF. CDR3 bases: TGTGCCAGCAGTTACGGACTAGCGGGTGACTACGAGCAGTACTTC.